Shown below are 29 T cell receptor beta chains from a single sample sequenced in a study of blood T cells in healthy people across ages. The second PCR ran about 6 to 12 cycles with a sample-barcoded 5' primer and J-beta primers. MiXCR, run by TCRdb on the 5' RACE reads, gives a single entry per CDR3 protein. Here the sample spans 800,000 to 950,000 distinct CDR3 sequences, 25% to 35% being singletons. The data were also submitted as part of a second study, on T cells of mothers and their children.

The sample consisted of blood. The receptors shown here come from a woman aged 40 to 49 in good health.

This chain links TRBV7-9 with TRBJ1-4; D gene unclear. CDR1 SEHNR and CDR2 FQNEAQ come from the germline V gene (reference sequence). The V end lost 4 bases, the J end lost 0 bases, and 15 bases lay between the germline ends. The CDR3 length is 17 residues. CDR3 sequence (DNA): TGTGCCAGCAGCTCCAAGCCGACTACCACAACTAATGAAAAACTGTTTTTT. This sequence encodes CASSSKPTTTTNEKLFF.

This clonotype came up a few times. One base away lies a much larger clone, so this may be a sequencing read error. The chain uses TRBV6-1 and TRBJ2-7; 10 positions match TRBD1. The germline gives CDR1 MNHNS, CDR2 SASEGT. V lost 7 bases to trimming and J lost 3 bases; unmatched junction nucleotides: 6. CDR3 size: 14 residues. CDR3 DNA sequence: TGTGCCAGCAAGCCGGGACAGGGGAGCTACGAGCAGTACTTC. Protein product: CASKPGQGSYEQYF.

A remark on this clonotype: One base away lies a much larger clone, so this may be a sequencing read error. The V and J genes are TRBV6-2 or TRBV6-3 and TRBJ2-1; 7 nucleotides line up with TRBD2. The V gene end was trimmed by 2 bases and the J gene end by 3 bases; junction bases not matched to a gene: 4. Germline lookup yields CDR1 MNHEY and CDR2 SVGEGT. The CDR3 consists of 15 residues. The CDR3 loop is CASSYAGGGYNEQFF. CDR3 in DNA: TGTGCCAGCAGTTACGCTGGCGGGGGCTACAATGAGCAGTTCTTC.

This clonotype was seen only a few times. The chain has TRBV10-3 and TRBJ1-5; 8 bases are shared with TRBD1. CDR3 length: 15 residues. The germline CDR1 and CDR2 sequences are ENHRY and SYGVKD. The V and J ends lost 8 bases and 2 bases, in that order; junction bases with no gene match: 8. Here the CDR3 DNA reads TGTGCCATCTCGGACAGGGAAAGTGGCAATCAGCCCCAGCATTTT. Translated: CAISDRESGNQPQHF.

The table lists this clonotype with a few counts. The V call is TRBV5-1, the J call TRBJ2-1, with 10 bases that match TRBD2. The CDR3 has 20 residues. Trimming removed 3 bases from V and 0 bases from J; junction bases left unmatched: 15. CDR1 is SGHRS, CDR2 YFSETQ, per germline. The chain's CDR3 is CASSSPRVAGGPSSYNEQFF. The DNA for the CDR3 is TGCGCCAGCAGCTCCCCGAGGGTAGCGGGGGGCCCGAGCTCCTACAATGAGCAGTTCTTC.

This clonotype was recorded many times. V is TRBV3-1 and J is TRBJ2-7; D gene uncertain. Germline V gene sequence: CDR1 LGHDT, CDR2 YNNKEL (reference sequence). V lost 5 bases, J lost 7 bases, and 24 bases lay in between. CDR3 length: 16 residues. CDR3 nucleotide sequence: TGTGCCAGCAGCTTTTCCAGCAGATCGCTTGTCCGGGAGCAGTACTTC. It encodes CASSFSSRSLVREQYF.

This sequence joins TRBV2 and TRBJ1-4; no reliable D call. Germline V lookup: CDR1 SNHLY, CDR2 FYNNEI. The CDR3 totals 14 residues. The ends were cut back, 11 bases at V and 0 bases at J, with 13 bases in the middle. The CDR3 protein is CACAAIATNEKLFF. CDR3 in DNA: TGTGCCTGCGCCGCGATAGCAACTAATGAAAAACTGTTTTTT.

This clonotype was seen repeatedly, ten times or more. The rearrangement links TRBV18 to TRBJ1-2; perhaps TRBD1 as D (5 bases). The CDR3 is made up of 15 amino acids. CDR1 is KGHSH and CDR2 is LQKENI in the germline V gene. The V and J ends lost 3 bases and 7 bases respectively, with 18 bases between them. The CDR3 region has the DNA TGTGCCAGCTCACCGAGTAGGGGCGAAGGAGGTGGCTACACCTTC. The encoded protein is CASSPSRGEGGGYTF.

The chain carries TRBV7-9 and TRBJ2-3; 11 bases map to TRBD2. V lost 5 bases, J lost 5 bases, and 6 bases stayed unmatched. CDR1 SEHNR and CDR2 FQNEAQ come from the germline V gene (reference sequence). This CDR3 contains 15 residues. CDR3 sequence (DNA): TGTGCCAGCAGCCAACTAGCGGGGGTCGTAGATACGCAGTATTTT. This encodes CASSQLAGVVDTQYF.

The CDR3 region has the DNA TGCAGTGCGAGTAAGAGGACAGGGGTTTCCTACAATGAGCAGTTCTTC. This codes for CSASKRTGVSYNEQFF. J is TRBJ2-1 and V is TRBV20-1, with TRBD1 matching 9 bases. The CDR3 loop spans 16 amino acids. The V segment lost 6 bases and the J segment 1 base; nucleotides outside the gene matches: 10. Germline values: CDR1 DFQATT, CDR2 SNEGSKA (reference sequence).

This clonotype has a handful of counts. CDR3 in amino acids: CAWTTGLNTGELFF. The DNA for the CDR3 is TGTGCCTGGACGACCGGCCTCAACACCGGGGAGCTGTTTTTT. V usage is TRBV30 and J usage is TRBJ2-2, with D uncertain. V was cut by 4 bases and J by 2 bases, with 11 bases left in between. The CDR3 consists of 14 residues. Germline lookup yields CDR1 GTSNPN and CDR2 SVGIG (reference sequence).

This chain links TRBV5-1 with TRBJ2-3; D gene uncertain. Trimming removed 2 bases at V and 8 bases at J, with 9 bases between. The CDR3 is 12 amino acids. CDR1 is SGHRS, CDR2 YFSETQ, per germline. In DNA form, the CDR3 reads TGCGCCAGCAGCTTAGACCCGGGTACGCAGTATTTT. It yields the protein CASSLDPGTQYF.

This clonotype was seen a single time. This rearrangement joins TRBV20-1 to TRBJ2-1; D not certain. The J call may be incorrect, as the DNA end agrees better with TRBJ2-7. The CDR3 runs to 15 residues. Germline lookup yields CDR1 DFQATT and CDR2 SNEGSKA (reference sequence). The DNA of the CDR3 is TGCAGTGCTAGAGATTCAGGAGCCCCTTACAATGAGCAGTACTTC. Translating it yields CSARDSGAPYNEQYF.

This clonotype was recorded a few times. The rearrangement uses TRBV5-5 and TRBJ2-7, with 8 positions matching TRBD1. Germline trimming cut 0 bases from V and 5 bases from J; bases unmatched to any gene: 4. Germline assignment: CDR1 SGHKS and CDR2 YYEKEE (reference sequence). The CDR3 spans 14 residues. The DNA for the CDR3 is TGTGCCAGCAGCTTGGGACAGGGGCGCAACGAGCAGTACTTC. Translated, it gives CASSLGQGRNEQYF.

This clonotype has a count of ten or more. J is TRBJ2-7 and V is TRBV20-1; D perhaps matches TRBD2 (6 bases). From germline, CDR1 is DFQATT and CDR2 SNEGSKA (reference sequence). The V end was cut by 3 bases, the J end by 0 bases, with 9 bases between. CDR3 length: 13 amino acids. CDR3 sequence: CSARGRNSYEQYF. In DNA form, the CDR3 reads TGCAGTGCTAGGGGGAGGAACTCCTACGAGCAGTACTTC.

The table lists this clonotype with a few counts. This sequence joins TRBV6-5 and TRBJ2-1; D is possibly TRBD2 (6 bases). The V gene's germline CDR1 is MNHEY and CDR2 SVGAGI. Deletions cut 6 bases from V and 9 bases from J, with 15 bases between. This CDR3 has 13 amino acids. This CDR3 is CASSRTTDFEQFF. The DNA of the CDR3 is TGTGCCAGCAGCAGGACTACCGATTTTGAGCAGTTCTTC.

The chain recombines TRBV9 with TRBJ1-2; unclear D gene. With 3 bases removed from V and 3 bases from J, the gap between germline ends came to 9 bases. Germline V CDR1 and CDR2: SGDLS, YYNGEE. There are 13 residues in the CDR3. The CDR3 here is CASSAGSYYGYTF. In DNA, the CDR3 is TGTGCCAGCAGCGCGGGATCCTACTATGGCTACACCTTC.

This clonotype was found a few times. The genes are TRBV5-6 and TRBJ1-5; D is uncertain. The V and J ends lost 5 bases and 0 bases respectively, with 15 bases between them. The CDR3 length is 16 residues. Germline CDR1 SGHDT, CDR2 YYEEEE. As DNA, the CDR3 is TGTGCCAGCAGTCACCTTGGGCGGGATAGCAATCAGCCCCAGCATTTT. The encoded protein is CASSHLGRDSNQPQHF. The variable domain in full, with the rest retrieved from reference TRBV5-6 and TRBJ1-5, is DAGVTQSPTHLIKTRGQQVTLRCSPKSGHDTVSWYQQALGQGPQFIFQYYEEEERQRGNFPDRFSGHQFPNYSSELNVNALLLGDSALYLCASSHLGRDSNQPQHFGDGTRLSIL.

The chain employs TRBV7-2 and TRBJ2-3; maybe TRBD2 (5 bases). Germline CDR1 is SGHTA and CDR2 is FQGNSA. The CDR3 totals 14 residues. V lost 5 bases and J lost 4, with 13 bases in between. The CDR3 nucleotides are TGTGCCAGCAGCCAAGTACTAGGTTCAGATACGCAGTATTTT. The encoded protein is CASSQVLGSDTQYF.

This clonotype was counted between two and nine times. The chain employs TRBV15 and TRBJ2-2; TRBD2 matches at 7 bases. The CDR3 contains 15 residues. From germline, CDR1 is LNHNV and CDR2 YYDKDF (reference sequence). V was clipped by 7 bases and J by 4 bases; unmatched bases: 9. The CDR3 reads CATKGAGKGTGELFF. The CDR3 DNA reads TGTGCCACCAAGGGAGCGGGAAAGGGCACCGGGGAGCTGTTTTTT. The full variable domain, with the rest looked up from reference TRBV15 and TRBJ2-2, is DAMVIQNPRYQVTQFGKPVTLSCSQTLNHNVMYWYQQKSSQAPKLLFHYYDKDFNNEADTPDNFQSRRPNTSFCFLDIRSPGLGDTAMYLCATKGAGKGTGELFFGEGSRLTVL.

The chain couples TRBV15 to TRBJ2-7; 7 nucleotides align to TRBD1. V trimming: 0 bases; J trimming: 7 bases; junction bases outside the gene matches: 15. This CDR3 spans 17 amino acids. In germline, CDR1 is LNHNV, CDR2 YYDKDF (reference sequence). CDR3 amino acids: CATSREIWTGPYNEQYF. CDR3 coding DNA: TGTGCCACCAGCAGAGAGATATGGACAGGCCCCTACAATGAGCAGTACTTC.

This clonotype was counted a few times. V is TRBV28 and J is TRBJ1-1, with D possibly TRBD1 on 5 matching bases. V was clipped by 4 bases and J by 4 bases, with 16 bases between them. This CDR3 is built from 15 residues. Germline V gene lookup returns CDR1 MDHEN and CDR2 SYDVKM. The chain's CDR3 is CASSSPAGGRTEAFF. The CDR3 bases are TGTGCCAGCAGTTCCCCGGCCGGGGGTCGCACTGAAGCTTTCTTT.

Remarks on this clonotype: As the CDR3 is not closed by the conserved phenylalanine or tryptophan, this likely results from a read error. This chain links TRBV4-1 with TRBJ1-1, with D perhaps matching TRBD1 (6 bases). Between the trimmed V and J ends, which lost 3 bases and 2 bases, there was a span of 16 bases. CDR1 MGHRA and CDR2 YSYEKL come from the germline V gene. There are 16 residues in the CDR3. CDR3 in amino acids: CASSQDRGLPNTEAFL. CDR3 DNA sequence: TGCGCCAGCAGCCAGGACAGAGGCCTTCCTAACACTGAAGCTTTCCTT.

The genes are TRBV4-3 and TRBJ1-5; 10 bases map to TRBD1. The germline V gene encodes CDR1 LGHNA and CDR2 YSLEER. The junction had 13 bases not matched to a gene; V was cut back by 7 bases and J by 4 bases. This CDR3 contains 17 residues. In DNA, the CDR3 is TGCGCCAGCAACCAGGGTCCCCCGGGACAGGGGAATCAGCCCCAGCATTTT. Amino acid sequence: CASNQGPPGQGNQPQHF.

This clonotype was picked up many times. The chain joins TRBV10-3 to TRBJ2-7; tentative D call: TRBD1 (6 bases). V lost 3 bases to trimming and J lost 6 bases, with 12 bases between them. The germline V gene has CDR1 ENHRY and CDR2 SYGVKD. The CDR3 has 13 amino acids. CDR3 in DNA: TGTGCCATCAGTGACGGACAGTCGGGCGAGCAGTACTTC. Its translation: CAISDGQSGEQYF.

In this sample, this clonotype turned up a few times. The rearrangement uses TRBV7-9 and TRBJ2-1; 7 nucleotides align to TRBD2. The ends lost 1 base at V and 10 bases at J; junction bases unmatched: 10. Germline assignment: CDR1 SEHNR and CDR2 FQNEAQ (reference sequence). This CDR3 is 15 amino acids long. The CDR3 is CASSLEGLAAAEQFF. Written as DNA, the CDR3 is TGTGCCAGCAGCTTAGAGGGGCTAGCGGCCGCAGAGCAGTTCTTC.

The rearrangement links TRBV9 to TRBJ1-1; 7 positions match TRBD1. Trimming at V came to 7 bases and at J to 4 bases, leaving 4 bases not matched to a gene. This CDR3 has 12 amino acids. Looked up from germline, CDR1 is SGDLS and CDR2 is YYNGEE. The CDR3 here is CASGTGATEAFF. The CDR3 DNA is TGTGCCAGCGGTACAGGGGCCACTGAAGCTTTCTTT.

This chain links TRBV20-1 with TRBJ1-5; TRBD1 aligns across 7 bases. Germline-derived CDR1 and CDR2 are DFQATT and SNEGSKA (reference sequence). This CDR3 is 14 amino acids long. The V segment lost 5 bases and the J segment 4 bases; nucleotides outside the gene matches: 8. This chain's CDR3 is CSAGKDRRNQPQHF. The CDR3, as DNA: TGCAGTGCTGGAAAGGACAGGAGAAATCAGCCCCAGCATTTT.

The rearrangement links TRBV2 to TRBJ2-1; the match to TRBD2 covers 9 bases. With 5 bases clipped from V and 7 bases from J, the junction kept 9 bases outside the gene matches. The CDR3 is 15 residues long. Germline CDR1 and CDR2: SNHLY and FYNNEI. The CDR3: CASSPQRGAWNEQFF. The CDR3 bases are TGTGCCAGCAGTCCCCAGCGGGGGGCCTGGAATGAGCAGTTCTTC.